Included here is one T cell receptor beta chain sequence, with context. Its antigen is as yet unknown. It was with a sample-barcoded 5' primer and a J-beta primer mix that a second PCR of roughly 6 to 12 cycles was run. A template-switch adaptor with 12 random nucleotides tagged each cDNA molecule. Each CDR3 protein gets one entry after TCRdb re-called the 5' RACE reads with MiXCR. In the table there are about 930,000 distinct CDR3 sequences, under 35% of which are singletons. The source of the sample is a study of blood T cells in healthy people across ages. At the level of the study: Capture via template switching afforded approximately one barcoded beta molecule per two T cells. The study's findings and limits: Per-million-T-cell TCR beta diversity fell roughly linearly with age.

CDR1 is DFQATT and CDR2 is SNEGSKA in the germline V gene (reference sequence). Unmatched junction bases numbered 8, after V lost 3 bases and J lost 5 bases. The CDR3 contains 14 residues. A further study also used this sample, focusing on T cells of mothers and their children.

The sequence came from a woman aged 40 to 50 in good health. The specimen sequenced was blood. V gene TRBV20-1 combines with J gene TRBJ2-3, with TRBD2 matching over 7 bases. CDR3: CSASPSGQLDTQYF. The CDR3, as DNA: TGCAGTGCTAGCCCTAGCGGCCAACTAGATACGCAGTATTTT.